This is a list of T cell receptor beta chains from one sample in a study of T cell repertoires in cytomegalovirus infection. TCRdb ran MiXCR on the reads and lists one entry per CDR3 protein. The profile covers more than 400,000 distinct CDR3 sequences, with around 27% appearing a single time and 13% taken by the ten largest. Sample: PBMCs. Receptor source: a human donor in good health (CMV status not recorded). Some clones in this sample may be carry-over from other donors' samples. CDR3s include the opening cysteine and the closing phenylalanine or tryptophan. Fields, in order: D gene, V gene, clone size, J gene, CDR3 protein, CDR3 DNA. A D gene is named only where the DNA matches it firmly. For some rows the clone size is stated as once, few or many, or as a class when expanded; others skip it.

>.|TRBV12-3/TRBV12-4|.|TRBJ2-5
CASSSRGGPETQYF
TGTGCCAGCAGTTCCCGCGGAGGCCCAGAGACCCAGTACTTC
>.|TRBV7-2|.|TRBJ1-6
CASSLSFQGWKNSPLHF
TGTGCCAGCAGCTTATCATTCCAGGGCTGGAAAAATTCACCCCTCCACTTT
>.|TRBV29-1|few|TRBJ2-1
CSVEALYQFF
TGCAGCGTTGAAGCGTTGTACCAGTTCTTC
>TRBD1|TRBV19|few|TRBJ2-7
CASSFRQGAYEQYF
TGTGCCAGTAGTTTTCGACAGGGGGCCTACGAGCAGTACTTC
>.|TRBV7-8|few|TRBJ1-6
CASSLESGPSYNSPLHF
TGTGCCAGCAGCTTAGAGTCGGGACCCTCCTATAATTCACCCCTCCACTTT
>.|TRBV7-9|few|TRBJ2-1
CASSALDGYDEQFF
TGTGCCAGCAGCGCACTAGACGGGTATGATGAGCAGTTCTTC
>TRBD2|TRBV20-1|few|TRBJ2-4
CSAPEAGPQNIQYF
TGCAGTGCTCCAGAAGCGGGACCTCAAAACATTCAGTACTTC
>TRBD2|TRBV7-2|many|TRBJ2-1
CASSSTSGSVYEQFF
TGTGCCAGCAGCTCTACTAGCGGGAGTGTCTATGAGCAGTTCTTC
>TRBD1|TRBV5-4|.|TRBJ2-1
CASSRKMGQGAADEQFF
TGTGCCAGCAGCAGAAAGATGGGACAGGGGGCGGCGGATGAGCAGTTCTTC
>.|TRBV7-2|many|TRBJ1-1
CASSSGAPGGTEAFF
TGTGCCAGCAGCTCCGGGGCCCCCGGGGGCACTGAAGCTTTCTTT
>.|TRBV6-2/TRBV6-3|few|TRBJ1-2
CASSYSGTVAGYTF
TGTGCCAGCAGTTACTCGGGGACCGTCGCGGGCTACACCTTC
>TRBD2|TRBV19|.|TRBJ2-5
CASTSGTTFQETQYF
TGTGCCAGTACTTCAGGGACTACCTTCCAAGAGACCCAGTACTTC
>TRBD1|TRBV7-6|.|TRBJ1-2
CASSLELSGLRDRVYGYTF
TGTGCCAGCAGCTTAGAACTTTCAGGATTGCGGGACAGGGTTTATGGCTACACCTTC
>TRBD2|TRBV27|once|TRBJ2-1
CASSLPPRREGNEQFF
TGTGCCAGCAGTTTACCCCCCCGGAGGGAGGGCAATGAGCAGTTCTTC
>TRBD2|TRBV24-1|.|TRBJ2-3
CATSDLTSGRSPDTDTQYF
TGTGCCACCAGTGACTTGACTAGCGGGAGGTCCCCTGACACAGATACGCAGTATTTT
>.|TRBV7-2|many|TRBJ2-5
CASSLGSGQETQYF
TGTGCCAGCAGCTTGGGTAGCGGTCAAGAGACCCAGTACTTC
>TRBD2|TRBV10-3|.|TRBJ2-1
CAITAAGDLNEQFF
TGTGCCATCACGGCAGCGGGAGATCTTAATGAGCAGTTCTTC
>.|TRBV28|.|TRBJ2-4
CASSFWLGGKNIQYF
TGTGCCAGCAGTTTTTGGTTGGGGGGCAAAAACATTCAGTACTTC
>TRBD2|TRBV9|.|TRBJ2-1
CASSETSGRKNEQFF
TGTGCCAGCAGCGAGACTAGCGGGAGGAAGAATGAGCAGTTCTTC
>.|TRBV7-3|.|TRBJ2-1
CASSLGPGSSYNEQFF
TGTGCCAGCAGCCTAGGACCCGGGAGCTCCTACAATGAGCAGTTCTTC
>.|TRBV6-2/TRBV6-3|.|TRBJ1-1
CASRDTNTEAFF
TGTGCCAGCCGGGACACCAACACTGAAGCTTTCTTT
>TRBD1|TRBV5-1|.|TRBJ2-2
CASSPVRGGTDTGELFF
TGCGCCAGCAGCCCCGTGCGAGGGGGCACGGACACCGGGGAGCTGTTTTTT
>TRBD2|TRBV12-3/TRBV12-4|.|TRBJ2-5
CASSLARTSLETQYF
TGTGCCAGCAGTTTAGCGCGGACTAGCCTAGAGACCCAGTACTTC
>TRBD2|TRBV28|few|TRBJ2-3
CASLSAGVIYGTDTQYF
TGTGCCAGCCTTTCGGCGGGAGTCATTTATGGCACAGATACGCAGTATTTT
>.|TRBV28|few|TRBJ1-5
CASSTRLVEGQPQHF
TGTGCCAGCAGTACCCGCCTGGTGGAGGGGCAGCCCCAGCATTTT
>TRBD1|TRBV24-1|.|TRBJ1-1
CATSDPRTGSTEAFF
TGTGCCACCAGTGACCCCCGGACAGGGTCCACTGAAGCTTTCTTT
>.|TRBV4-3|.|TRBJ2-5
CASSQELGTKETQYF
TGCGCCAGCAGCCAAGAGTTAGGGACGAAAGAGACCCAGTACTTC
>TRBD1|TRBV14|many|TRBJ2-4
CASSQRTGGADIQYF
TGTGCCAGCAGCCAGAGGACAGGGGGCGCTGACATTCAGTACTTC
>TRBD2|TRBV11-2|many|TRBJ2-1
CASSLSGLAGGRENNEQFF
TGTGCCAGCAGCTTAAGTGGGCTAGCGGGAGGACGTGAAAACAATGAGCAGTTCTTC
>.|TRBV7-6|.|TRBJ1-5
CASSLAHREDQPQHF
TGTGCCAGCAGCTTAGCGCACAGGGAGGATCAGCCCCAGCATTTT
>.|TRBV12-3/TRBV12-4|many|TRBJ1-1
CASSLTRDGEEGAFF
TGTGCCAGCAGTTTGACCCGGGACGGGGAGGAAGGCGCTTTCTTT
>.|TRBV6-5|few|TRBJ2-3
CASRQTLAIGTDTQYF
TGTGCCAGCAGACAGACCTTAGCTATCGGCACAGATACGCAGTATTTT
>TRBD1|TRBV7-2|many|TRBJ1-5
CASSGPDRGLTGQPQHF
TGTGCCAGCAGCGGTCCGGACAGGGGGCTGACTGGTCAGCCCCAGCATTTT
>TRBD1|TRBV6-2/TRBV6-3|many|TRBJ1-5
CASSRTGRNQPQHF
TGTGCCAGCAGTCGGACAGGGCGCAATCAGCCCCAGCATTTT
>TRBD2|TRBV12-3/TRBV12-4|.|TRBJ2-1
CASSSWTSGRDYEQFF
TGTGCCAGCAGTTCTTGGACTAGCGGGAGGGATTATGAGCAGTTCTTC
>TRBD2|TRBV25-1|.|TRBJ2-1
CASSRLAGGTEQFF
TGTGCCAGCAGTCGGCTAGCGGGAGGAACTGAGCAGTTCTTC
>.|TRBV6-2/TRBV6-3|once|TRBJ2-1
CASSLEAYNEQFF
TGTGCCAGCAGTTTGGAAGCCTACAATGAGCAGTTCTTC
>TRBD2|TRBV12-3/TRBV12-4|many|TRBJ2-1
CASSLAMSSGPGWDEQFF
TGTGCCAGCAGTTTAGCGATGTCTAGCGGGCCGGGATGGGATGAGCAGTTCTTC
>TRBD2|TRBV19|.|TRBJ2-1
CASSKGLAWNEQFF
TGTGCCAGTAGTAAGGGACTAGCCTGGAATGAGCAGTTCTTC
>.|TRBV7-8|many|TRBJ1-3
CASSLSKRRDFSGNTIYF
TGTGCCAGCAGCTTAAGTAAAAGGCGGGATTTCTCTGGAAACACCATATATTTT
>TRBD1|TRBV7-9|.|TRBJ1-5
CATEKGQGGDQPQHF
TGTGCCACCGAAAAAGGACAGGGAGGAGATCAGCCCCAGCATTTT
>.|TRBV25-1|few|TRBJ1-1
CASSDQPDNTEAFF
TGTGCCAGCAGTGATCAGCCAGACAACACTGAAGCTTTCTTT
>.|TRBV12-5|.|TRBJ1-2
CASGFGGINYGYTF
TGTGCTAGTGGTTTTGGGGGGATTAACTATGGCTACACCTTC
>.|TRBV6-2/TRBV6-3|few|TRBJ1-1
CASSYNQEAFF
TGTGCCAGCAGTTACAACCAGGAGGCTTTCTTT
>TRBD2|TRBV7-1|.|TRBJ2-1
CASSQRVTSGNNEQFF
TGTGCCAGCAGTCAAAGGGTGACTAGCGGGAACAATGAGCAGTTCTTC
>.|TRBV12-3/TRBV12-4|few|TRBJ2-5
CASSLFQGQETQYF
TGTGCCAGCAGTTTATTCCAAGGGCAAGAGACCCAGTACTTC
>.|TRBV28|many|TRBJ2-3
CASSYGGSGNTQYF
TGTGCCAGCAGTTATGGGGGCAGTGGGAATACGCAGTATTTT
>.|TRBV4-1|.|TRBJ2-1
CASSQSGTANYNEQFF
TGTGCCAGCAGCCAATCAGGGACGGCAAACTACAATGAGCAGTTCTTC
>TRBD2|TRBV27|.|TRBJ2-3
CASSSWTSGRDTQYF
TGTGCCAGCAGTTCCTGGACTAGCGGGAGGGATACGCAGTATTTT
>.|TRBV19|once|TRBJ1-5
CASSPGRAGNQPQHF
TGTGCCAGTAGTCCCGGCAGGGCGGGCAATCAGCCCCAGCATTTT
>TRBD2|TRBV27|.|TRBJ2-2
CASSLKSGSLNTGELFF
TGTGCCAGCAGTTTGAAAAGCGGGAGCCTAAACACCGGGGAGCTGTTTTTT
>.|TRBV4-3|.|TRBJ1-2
CASSQEATTNYGYTF
TGCGCCAGCAGCCAAGAGGCCACAACTAACTATGGCTACACCTTC
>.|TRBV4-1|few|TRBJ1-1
CASSQAADEAFF
TGCGCCAGCAGCCAAGCCGCAGATGAAGCTTTCTTT
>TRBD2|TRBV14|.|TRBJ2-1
CASSQDGFKGLANYNEQFF
TGTGCCAGCAGCCAAGACGGTTTCAAAGGACTAGCGAACTACAATGAGCAGTTCTTC
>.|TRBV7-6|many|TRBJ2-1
CASSPTPSFIDEQFF
TGTGCCAGCAGCCCAACCCCGAGTTTTATCGATGAGCAGTTCTTC